This T cell receptor beta chain was profiled in a study of OX40 agonist ivuxolimab in advanced cancers. Across the whole study: Patients were treated with ivuxolimab, an agonistic anti-OX40 (CD134) antibody. Study outcomes and limitations: The authors did not determine the antigen specificity of the expanded peripheral T cells. Partly responding patients at 0.1-3.0 mg/kg showed some of the smallest clonal expansion. On average, CD8+ T cells showed a greater number of expanded clones than CD4+.

In regard to this clone: Its matching antigen is unknown.

This table comes from immunoSEQ multiplex PCR, and its TCRdb copy is limited to in-frame clones, with some not included. Here the sample spans more than 20,000 clones, around 89% being singletons. The source was CD4+ or CD8+ T cells sorted from blood, collected in a trial of the OX40 agonist ivuxolimab. The TCR was taken from an adult with an advanced solid tumor such as melanoma, head and neck, liver or kidney cancer.

The chain's CDR3 is CSVAGLAASYNEQFF. CDR3 nucleotides: TGCAGCGTCGCCGGACTAGCGGCCTCCTACAATGAGCAGTTCTTC. The rearrangement uses TRBV29-1 and TRBJ2-1; TRBD2 matches at 10 bases. The junction had 5 bases not matched to a gene; V was cut back by 6 bases and J by 0 bases. The V gene's germline CDR1 is SQVTM and CDR2 ANQGSEA. The CDR3 is made up of 15 amino acids.